This T cell receptor (beta chain) was identified during a study of blood T cell repertoires in COVID-19. Everyone who took part was 18 to 89 years old, and they came from over 20 US areas. Repertoires were generated with immunoSEQ multiplex PCR, while TCRdb's copy carries only in-frame clones and drops some. The sample has 270,000 or so clones, 85% to 90% seen once; the top ten hold roughly 4.3%. The CDR3 has 15 residues. J is TRBJ2-1 and V is TRBV21-1; the D call of TRBD2 is as the table states it, not checked on the DNA. TRBV21-1 corresponds to a pseudogene. The TCR was taken from a woman aged 25 to 39 with acute COVID-19. Sequencing input: PBMCs or T cells enriched from blood (not recorded which). The CDR3 DNA is TGTGCCAGCAGCACCGGACTAGCGGGAGGTAGGGAGCAGTTCTTC. Amino acid sequence: CASSTGLAGGREQFF.